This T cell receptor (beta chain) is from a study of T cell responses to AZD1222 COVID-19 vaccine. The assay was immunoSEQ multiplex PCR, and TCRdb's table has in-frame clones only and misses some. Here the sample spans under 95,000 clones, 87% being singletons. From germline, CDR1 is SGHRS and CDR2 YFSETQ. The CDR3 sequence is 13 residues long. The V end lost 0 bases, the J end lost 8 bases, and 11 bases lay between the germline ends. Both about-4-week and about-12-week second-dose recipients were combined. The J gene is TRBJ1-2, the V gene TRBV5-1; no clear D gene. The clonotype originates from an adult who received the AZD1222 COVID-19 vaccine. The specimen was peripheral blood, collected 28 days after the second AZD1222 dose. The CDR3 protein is CASSLVGGNGYTF. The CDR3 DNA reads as TGCGCCAGCAGCTTGGTAGGAGGGAACGGCTACACCTTC.